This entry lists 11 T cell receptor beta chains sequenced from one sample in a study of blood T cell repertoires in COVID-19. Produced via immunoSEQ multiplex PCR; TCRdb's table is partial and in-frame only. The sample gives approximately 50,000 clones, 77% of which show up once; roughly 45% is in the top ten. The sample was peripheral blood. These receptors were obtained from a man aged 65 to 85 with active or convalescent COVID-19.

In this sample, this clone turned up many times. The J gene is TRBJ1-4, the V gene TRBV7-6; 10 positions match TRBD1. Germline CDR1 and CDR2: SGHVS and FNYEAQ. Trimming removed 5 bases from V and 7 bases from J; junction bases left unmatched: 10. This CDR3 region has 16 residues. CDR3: CASSAAPGQGFEKLFF. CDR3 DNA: TGTGCCAGCAGCGCTGCGCCGGGACAGGGGTTTGAAAAACTGTTTTTT.

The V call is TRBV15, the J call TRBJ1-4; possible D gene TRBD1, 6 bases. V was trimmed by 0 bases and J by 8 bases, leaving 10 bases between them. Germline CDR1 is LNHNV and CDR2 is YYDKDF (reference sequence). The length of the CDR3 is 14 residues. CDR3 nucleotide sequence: TGTGCCACCAGCAGAGATCAGGGGAGCGAAAAACTGTTTTTT. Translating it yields CATSRDQGSEKLFF.

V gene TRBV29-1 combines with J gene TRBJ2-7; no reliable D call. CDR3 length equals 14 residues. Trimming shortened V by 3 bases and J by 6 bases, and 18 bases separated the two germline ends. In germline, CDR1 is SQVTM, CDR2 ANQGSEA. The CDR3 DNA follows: TGCAGCGTTGAGGTGCAACCTACGATTTCCGAGCAGTACTTC. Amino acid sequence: CSVEVQPTISEQYF.

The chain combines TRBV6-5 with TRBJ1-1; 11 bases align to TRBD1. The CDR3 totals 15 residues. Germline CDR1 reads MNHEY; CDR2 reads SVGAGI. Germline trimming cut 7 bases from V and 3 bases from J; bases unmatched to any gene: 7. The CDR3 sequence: CASTPPGQGDTEAFF. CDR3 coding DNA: TGTGCCAGCACCCCTCCGGGACAGGGGGACACTGAAGCTTTCTTT.

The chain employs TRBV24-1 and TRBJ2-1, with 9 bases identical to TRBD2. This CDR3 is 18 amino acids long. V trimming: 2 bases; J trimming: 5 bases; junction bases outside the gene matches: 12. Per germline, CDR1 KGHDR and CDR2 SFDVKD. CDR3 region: CATSDSDSLSGRNNEQFF. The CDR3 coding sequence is TGTGCCACCAGTGATTCCGACTCCCTAAGCGGGAGGAACAATGAGCAGTTCTTC.

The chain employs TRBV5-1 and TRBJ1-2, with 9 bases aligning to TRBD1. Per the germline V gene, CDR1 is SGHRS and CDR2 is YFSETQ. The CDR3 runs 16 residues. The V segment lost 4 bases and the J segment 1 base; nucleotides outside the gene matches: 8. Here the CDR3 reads CASSTGTGSDNYGYTF. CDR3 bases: TGCGCCAGCAGCACCGGGACAGGGTCTGATAACTATGGCTACACCTTC.

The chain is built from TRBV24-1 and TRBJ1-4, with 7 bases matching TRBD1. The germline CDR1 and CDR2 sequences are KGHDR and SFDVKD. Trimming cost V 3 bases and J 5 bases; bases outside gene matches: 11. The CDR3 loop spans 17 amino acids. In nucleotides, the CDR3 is TGTGCCACCAGTGATGGAGGGGAACAGGGGATAAATGAAAAACTGTTTTTT. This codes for CATSDGGEQGINEKLFF.

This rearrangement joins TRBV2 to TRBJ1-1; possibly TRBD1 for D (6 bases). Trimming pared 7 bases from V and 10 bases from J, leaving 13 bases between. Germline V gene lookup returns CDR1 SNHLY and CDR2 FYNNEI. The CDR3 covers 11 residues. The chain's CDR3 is CASNLRDTAFF. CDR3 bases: TGTGCCAGCAACCTCCGGGACACAGCTTTCTTT.

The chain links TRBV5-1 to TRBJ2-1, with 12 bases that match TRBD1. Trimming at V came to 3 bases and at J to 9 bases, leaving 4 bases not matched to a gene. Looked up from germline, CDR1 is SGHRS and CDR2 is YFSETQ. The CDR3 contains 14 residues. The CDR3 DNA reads TGCGCCAGCAGCTCGGGACAGGGGGCAATTGAGCAGTTCTTC. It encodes CASSSGQGAIEQFF. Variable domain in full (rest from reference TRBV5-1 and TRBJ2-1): KAGVTQTPRYLIKTRGQQVTLSCSPISGHRSVSWYQQTPGQGLQFLFEYFSETQRNKGNFPGRFSGRQFSNSRSEMNVSTLELGDSALYLCASSSGQGAIEQFFGPGTRLTVL.

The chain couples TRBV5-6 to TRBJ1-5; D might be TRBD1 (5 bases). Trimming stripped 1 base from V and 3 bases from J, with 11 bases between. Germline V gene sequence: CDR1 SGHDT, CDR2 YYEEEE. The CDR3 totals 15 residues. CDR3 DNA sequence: TGTGCCAGCAGCTTGCGCTCAGGGCCCAATCAGCCCCAGCATTTT. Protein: CASSLRSGPNQPQHF.

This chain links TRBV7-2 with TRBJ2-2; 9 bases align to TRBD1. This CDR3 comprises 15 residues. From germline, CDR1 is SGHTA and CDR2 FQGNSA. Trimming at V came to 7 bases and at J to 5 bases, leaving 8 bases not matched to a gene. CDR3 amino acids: CASTLDRGRTGELFF. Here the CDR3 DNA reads TGTGCCAGCACCCTGGACAGGGGTCGTACCGGGGAGCTGTTTTTT.